This TCR beta chain was captured in a study of yellow fever vaccine responses in identical twins. Study-wide findings and caveats: Twins' vaccine T cell response reportedly seemed partly convergent, partly personalized.

There are a few counts of this clonotype. Its specificity is unknown. TCRdb analysed the RT-PCR reads with MiXCR anew, one entry per CDR3 protein. The sample carries approximately 32,000 distinct CDR3 sequences, about 63% recorded once. This TCR was recovered from a young woman who received the yellow fever vaccine. The source was T cells from blood (PBMCs), unsorted or a sorted subset (not recorded which), collected before or after yellow fever vaccination (not recorded which).

CDR3 region: CASILRASGYNEQFF. DNA of the CDR3: TGTGCCAGCATCCTTCGGGCTAGCGGGTACAATGAGCAGTTCTTC. The chain employs TRBV2 and TRBJ2-1; TRBD2 aligns across 8 bases. The CDR3 totals 15 residues. Trimming removed 7 bases from V and 4 bases from J; junction bases left unmatched: 9. CDR1 is SNHLY, CDR2 FYNNEI, per germline.